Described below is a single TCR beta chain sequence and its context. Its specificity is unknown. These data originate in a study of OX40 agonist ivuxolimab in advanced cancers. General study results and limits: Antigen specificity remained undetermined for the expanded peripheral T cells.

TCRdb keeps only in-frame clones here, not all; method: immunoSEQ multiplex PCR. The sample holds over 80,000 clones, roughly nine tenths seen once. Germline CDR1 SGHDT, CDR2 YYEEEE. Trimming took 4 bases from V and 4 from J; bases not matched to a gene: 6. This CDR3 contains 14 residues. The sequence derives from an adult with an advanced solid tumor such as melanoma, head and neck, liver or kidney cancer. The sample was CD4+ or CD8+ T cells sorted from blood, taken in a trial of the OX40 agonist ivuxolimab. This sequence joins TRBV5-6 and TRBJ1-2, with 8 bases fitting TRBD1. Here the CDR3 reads CASSATDRAYGYTF. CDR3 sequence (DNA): TGTGCCAGCAGCGCAACGGACAGGGCCTATGGCTACACCTTC.